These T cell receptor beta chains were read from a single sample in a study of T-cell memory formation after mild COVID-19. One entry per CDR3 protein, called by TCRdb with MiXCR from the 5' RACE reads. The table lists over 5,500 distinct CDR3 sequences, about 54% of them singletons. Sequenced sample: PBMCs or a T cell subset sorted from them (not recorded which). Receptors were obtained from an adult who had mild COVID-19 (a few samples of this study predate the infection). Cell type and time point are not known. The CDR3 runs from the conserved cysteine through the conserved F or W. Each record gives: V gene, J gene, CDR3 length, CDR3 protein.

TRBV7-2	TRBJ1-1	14	CASSLHFSGVAAFF
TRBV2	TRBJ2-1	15	CASSSQVKTYNEQFF
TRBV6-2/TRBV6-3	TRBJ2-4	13	CASSYRGLNIQYF
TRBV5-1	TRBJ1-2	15	CASSLGDTGNFGYTF
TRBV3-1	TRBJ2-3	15	CASSQDLISADTQYF
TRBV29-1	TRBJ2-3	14	CSVLTSGRTDTQYF
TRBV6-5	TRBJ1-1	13	CASSYSRNTEAFF
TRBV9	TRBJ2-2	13	CASSAATTGELFF
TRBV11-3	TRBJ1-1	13	CAKRQGQNTEAFF
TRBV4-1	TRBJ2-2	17	CASSQDWGGGWIGELFF
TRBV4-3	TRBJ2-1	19	CASSQVGDGTYGARDEQFF
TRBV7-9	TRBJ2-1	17	CASSTEGGTYSYNEQFF
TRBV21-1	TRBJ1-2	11	CASSKGQPYTF
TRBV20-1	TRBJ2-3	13	CSATYPDTDTQYF
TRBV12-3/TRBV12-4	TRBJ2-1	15	CASRPGLAGYNEQFF
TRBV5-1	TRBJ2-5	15	CASSLRAGGLETQYF
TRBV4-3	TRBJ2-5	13	CASSQLVGETQYF
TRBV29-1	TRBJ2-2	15	CSVFSERGLTGELFF
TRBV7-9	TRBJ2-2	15	CASSSKSMNTGELFF
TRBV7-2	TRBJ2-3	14	CASSFVAGTDTQYF
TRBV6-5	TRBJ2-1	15	CASSYSGLPNNEQFF
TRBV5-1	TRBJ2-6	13	CASSSSGHNVLTF
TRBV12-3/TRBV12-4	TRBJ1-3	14	CASSFPYSGNTIYF
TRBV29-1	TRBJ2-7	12	CSVEDLHDEQYF
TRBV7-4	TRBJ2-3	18	CARALRAATGTTTDTQYF
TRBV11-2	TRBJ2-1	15	CASSLGGVINNEQFF
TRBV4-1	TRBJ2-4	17	CASSRDRIGLSKNIQYF
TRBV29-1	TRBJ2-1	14	CSAREFGSYNEQFF
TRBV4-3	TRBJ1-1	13	CASSQIQGPEAFF
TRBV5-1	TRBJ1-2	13	CASSEGANYGYTF
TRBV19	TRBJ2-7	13	CARPRDKGSEQYF
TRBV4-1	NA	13	CASSQVLPNEQFF
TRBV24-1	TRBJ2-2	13	CATSDVRTGELFF
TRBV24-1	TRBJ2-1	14	CATAGKRESNEQFF
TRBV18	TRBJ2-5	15	CASSPSAGGQETQYF
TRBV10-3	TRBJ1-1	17	CAISEGGFGRDDAEAFF
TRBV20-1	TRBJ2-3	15	CSASRRLLSTDTQYF